The sequence of this TCR beta chain was determined in a study of control samples from healthy donors and cancer patients. The table came from immunoSEQ multiplex PCR; TCRdb's copy has only in-frame clones and leaves some out. The sample carries roughly 140,000 clones, approximately 93% recorded once. This receptor was identified in a man aged 50-59 years in good health. The sample taken for sequencing was blood.

CDR3 nucleotide sequence: TGCGCCAGCAGCTTTATGGGCACCGGGGAGCTGTTTTTT. Amino acids: CASSFMGTGELFF. This rearrangement joins TRBV5-1 to TRBJ2-2; unclear D gene. Germline loops: CDR1 SGHRS, CDR2 YFSETQ. The CDR3 consists of 13 residues. V was trimmed by 2 bases and J by 4 bases, leaving 6 bases between them.